The entry below gives a single T cell receptor beta chain sequence along with its context. Its antigen is unknown. This sample was taken from a study of blood T cells in healthy people across ages. Whole-study results and caveats: Unsorted PBMCs ruled out conclusive naive versus antigen-experienced comparison. Estimated diversity across one million T cells was deemed an underestimate.

Healthy Caucasian individuals from Russia aged about 6 to 90 were enrolled as donors. Alongside a J-beta primer mix, a sample-barcoded 5' primer served in a second PCR lasting about 7 to 12 cycles. TCRdb redid the calling of the 5' RACE reads with MiXCR, one entry per CDR3 protein. The table lists around 1.5 million distinct CDR3 sequences, roughly 64% of them singletons, with about 6.3% in the top ten. Sequenced material: blood. This clonotype was sampled from a man aged 18-30 years in good health.

This chain's CDR3 is CASSLGRGLGEQYF. The CDR3, as DNA: TGTGCCAGCAGCTTAGGTAGGGGGCTAGGAGAGCAGTACTTC. V usage is TRBV7-6 and J usage is TRBJ2-5, with TRBD1 matching over 7 bases. This CDR3 has 14 residues. V lost 1 base to trimming and J lost 11 bases; unmatched junction nucleotides: 10. The V gene's germline CDR1 is SGHVS and CDR2 FNYEAQ.